The following is a T cell receptor beta chain sequence with its context. The sample is drawn from a study of T cells in tumors after PD-1 blockade. TCRdb keeps only in-frame clones here, not all; method: immunoSEQ multiplex PCR. The sample includes roughly 25,000 clones, roughly 80% seen only once; the top ten take 9.5% to 15%. With 4 bases removed from V and 0 bases from J, the gap between germline ends came to 11 bases. The CDR3 spans 15 residues. The germline V gene encodes CDR1 KGHSH and CDR2 LQKENI. The sample consisted of PBMCs, taken after anti-PD-1 treatment. The sequence was collected from a human donor with basal cell carcinoma. This chain joins TRBV18 and TRBJ2-3; D is possibly TRBD1 (6 bases). Here the CDR3 DNA reads TGTGCCAGCTCACGACGACAGGAAAGCACAGATACGCAGTATTTT. It yields the protein CASSRRQESTDTQYF. Full variable domain (outside the CDR3, taken from reference TRBV18 and TRBJ2-3): NAGVMQNPRHLVRRRGQEARLRCSPMKGHSHVYWYRQLPEEGLKFMVYLQKENIIDESGMPKERFSAEFPKEGPSILRIQQVVRGDSAAYFCASSRRQESTDTQYFGPGTRLTVL.